The 19 T cell receptor beta chains reported below all come from one sample, sequenced in a study of shared clonotypes between healthy human individuals. Using immunoSEQ multiplex PCR, the repertoire was profiled, and TCRdb retains in-frame clones only, with some absent. The sample lists 2 million to 2.5 million clones, just over 90% occurring once. Sequencing input: naive CD4+ T cells from PBMCs. As for subset: CD45RA+ positively selected. Receptors originate from a man between 18 and 29 years old in good health. Some clones in this sample may be carry-over from other donors' samples.

The J gene is TRBJ2-3, the V gene TRBV28; D uncertain. The CDR3 is 12 residues long. Germline loops: CDR1 MDHEN, CDR2 SYDVKM. The V gene lost 6 bases and the J gene lost 4 bases, with 8 bases spanning the gap. DNA of the CDR3: TGTGCCAGCAGCCGACCTCCAGATACGCAGTATTTT. Amino acid sequence: CASSRPPDTQYF. Drawing the rest from reference TRBV28 and TRBJ2-3, the complete variable domain is DVKVTQSSRYLVKRTGEKVFLECVQDMDHENMFWYRQDPGLGLRLIYFSYDVKMKEKGDIPEGYSVSREKKERFSLILESASTNQTSMYLCASSRPPDTQYFGPGTRLTVL.

Notes on this clone: This specimen includes other DNA sequences encoding the same CDR3. The V and J genes are TRBV11-2 and TRBJ2-7; 8 bases fit TRBD1. Trimming at V came to 5 bases and at J to 0 bases, leaving 6 bases not matched to a gene. Germline CDR1 and CDR2: SGHAT and FQNNGV. The CDR3 contains 15 residues. The CDR3 reads CASSLATGASYEQYF. The CDR3 nucleotides read TGTGCCAGCAGCCTTGCGACAGGGGCCTCCTACGAGCAGTACTTC.

The chain links TRBV6-6 to TRBJ1-6; D call uncertain. Germline lookup yields CDR1 MNHNY and CDR2 SVGAGI (reference sequence). V gave up 4 bases and J gave up 4 bases, with 8 bases separating them. The CDR3 is made up of 14 amino acids. The CDR3 loop is CASSLGGYNSPLHF. CDR3 sequence (DNA): TGTGCCAGCAGTTTAGGCGGATATAATTCACCCCTCCACTTT.

The chain joins TRBV11-2 to TRBJ2-7; D call uncertain. This CDR3 is 14 amino acids long. Germline V lookup: CDR1 SGHAT, CDR2 FQNNGV. Trimming cost V 5 bases and J 2 bases, with 13 bases left between them. As DNA, the CDR3 is TGTGCCAGCAGCCTACCCTGGCAACCCTACGAGCAGTACTTC. Translation: CASSLPWQPYEQYF.

CDR3 amino acids: CASSLMGVREKLFF. CDR3 nucleotide sequence: TGTGCCAGCAGTCTCATGGGGGTGAGGGAAAAACTGTTTTTT. The V and J genes are TRBV2 and TRBJ1-4; D perhaps matches TRBD1 (5 bases). Trimming left V 5 bases short and J 8 bases short, with 15 bases between. The CDR3 has 14 residues. In germline, CDR1 is SNHLY, CDR2 FYNNEI.

CDR3 in DNA: TGTGCCAGCAGCGCAGCATCCTACGAGCAGTACTTC. This sequence encodes CASSAASYEQYF. This chain joins TRBV2 and TRBJ2-7; no clear D. This CDR3 is 12 amino acids long. Per the germline V gene, CDR1 is SNHLY and CDR2 is FYNNEI. The V gene lost 6 bases and the J gene lost 1 base, with 7 bases spanning the gap.

V gene TRBV7-2 combines with J gene TRBJ1-3; possible D gene TRBD1, 6 bases. The CDR3 contains 16 residues. Trimming took off 4 bases at V and 0 bases at J, with 13 bases between the two ends. CDR1 is SGHTA, CDR2 FQGNSA, per germline. CDR3 protein: CASSWGQLLSGNTIYF. CDR3 bases: TGTGCCAGCAGCTGGGGACAACTCCTCTCTGGAAACACCATATATTTT.

The chain uses TRBV4-3 and TRBJ2-3; no clear D. Trimming removed 0 bases at V and 4 bases at J, with 8 bases between. This CDR3 has 14 amino acids. Germline-derived CDR1 and CDR2 are LGHNA and YSLEER. The CDR3 sequence is CASSQDKAADTQYF. The CDR3 nucleotides read TGCGCCAGCAGCCAAGATAAAGCCGCAGATACGCAGTATTTT.

The chain carries TRBV28 and TRBJ2-2; weak D call: TRBD2 (6 bases). This CDR3 spans 11 amino acids. V was trimmed by 8 bases and J by 6 bases, leaving 7 bases between them. Germline-derived CDR1 and CDR2 are MDHEN and SYDVKM. The DNA for the CDR3 is TGTGCCAGCGGCGGGGCCGGGGAGCTGTTTTTT. Translating it yields CASGGAGELFF.

The chain combines TRBV19 with TRBJ2-7; possible D gene TRBD2, 5 bases. CDR3 size: 15 residues. V was cut by 3 bases and J by 6 bases, with 18 bases left in between. CDR1 is LNHDA and CDR2 is SQIVND in the germline V gene (reference sequence). The CDR3 sequence is CASSISKYGRGEQYF. CDR3 in DNA: TGTGCCAGTAGTATCTCTAAGTACGGCCGGGGCGAGCAGTACTTC.

This sequence joins TRBV5-1 and TRBJ2-3, with 8 bases lining up with TRBD1. Trimming cost V 3 bases and J 3 bases; bases outside gene matches: 9. Per the germline V gene, CDR1 is SGHRS and CDR2 is YFSETQ. CDR3 length equals 16 residues. Written as DNA, the CDR3 is TGCGCCAGCAGCTCACTTCCCCAGGGGGCAACAGATACGCAGTATTTT. Translation gives CASSSLPQGATDTQYF.

The CDR3 DNA reads as TGTGCCAGCAGCGTAGGACGTGGGGGACAGGGGCGACCAGTCGCCGGGGAGCTGTTTTTT. The encoded protein is CASSVGRGGQGRPVAGELFF. V usage is TRBV9 and J usage is TRBJ2-2; 10 bases map to TRBD1. The CDR3 has 20 amino acids. Germline V gives CDR1 SGDLS, CDR2 YYNGEE. Trimming removed 0 bases from V and 6 bases from J; junction bases left unmatched: 17.

This chain connects TRBV7-9 to TRBJ1-6, with 7 bases fitting TRBD1. V was clipped by 1 base and J by 7 bases; unmatched bases: 4. CDR3 length: 15 amino acids. The germline CDR1 and CDR2 sequences are SEHNR and FQNEAQ (reference sequence). Here the CDR3 DNA reads TGTGCCAGCAGCTTAGAGGCAGGGGGGAATTCACCCCTCCACTTT. Translating it yields CASSLEAGGNSPLHF.

A note on this clone: Other DNA sequences within the sample encode an identical CDR3. The V and J genes are TRBV5-1 and TRBJ2-1; D uncertain. Germline V gene data show CDR1 as SGHRS and CDR2 as YFSETQ. The CDR3 is made up of 15 amino acids. Between the trimmed V and J ends, which lost 0 bases and 0 bases, there was a span of 7 bases. The CDR3 is CASSLVQNSYNEQFF. DNA of the CDR3: TGCGCCAGCAGCTTGGTACAGAACTCCTACAATGAGCAGTTCTTC.

This clone occurred once. This chain joins TRBV4-3 and TRBJ2-3; possible D gene TRBD1, 6 bases. This CDR3 is built from 15 residues. Trimming removed 5 bases from V and 2 bases from J, with 14 bases in between. Germline CDR1 and CDR2: LGHNA and YSLEER. CDR3 loop: CASSIVTGTTDTQYF. DNA for the CDR3: TGCGCCAGCAGCATAGTGACAGGTACCACAGATACGCAGTATTTT.

V is TRBV5-4 and J is TRBJ2-7, with a weak D call TRBD2 (5 bases). Looked up from germline, CDR1 is SGHNT and CDR2 is YYREEE (reference sequence). The CDR3 sequence is 15 residues long. The germline V and J ends were trimmed by 0 bases and 2 bases, with 12 bases remaining between them. The chain's CDR3 is CASSLESRGPYEQYF. The DNA of the CDR3 is TGTGCCAGCAGCTTGGAGAGCAGAGGGCCCTACGAGCAGTACTTC.

The chain is built from TRBV6-1 and TRBJ2-3; D may correspond to TRBD1 or TRBD2 (5 bases each). V gave up 4 bases and J gave up 2 bases, with 10 bases separating them. Germline V gene lookup returns CDR1 MNHNS and CDR2 SASEGT. The CDR3 extends over 14 amino acids. CDR3 protein: CASSGGPNTDTQYF. The CDR3 DNA reads as TGTGCCAGCAGTGGGGGACCCAACACAGATACGCAGTATTTT.

The chain links TRBV28 to TRBJ2-7; 8 bases agree with TRBD2. Unmatched junction bases numbered 6, after V lost 2 bases and J lost 3 bases. Germline V gene data show CDR1 as MDHEN and CDR2 as SYDVKM. The CDR3 sequence is 15 residues long. The CDR3 region is CASSLPTSVGYEQYF. DNA for the CDR3: TGTGCCAGCAGTTTACCGACTAGCGTTGGCTACGAGCAGTACTTC.

The rearrangement uses TRBV5-4 and TRBJ2-2; either TRBD1 or TRBD2 may supply D (7 bases each). V was clipped by 4 bases and J by 5 bases, with 21 bases between them. The CDR3 is made up of 17 amino acids. Germline assignment: CDR1 SGHNT and CDR2 YYREEE (reference sequence). The CDR3: CASSPGGAGEGTGELFF. CDR3 bases: TGTGCCAGCAGCCCAGGGGGGGCGGGAGAGGGGACCGGGGAGCTGTTTTTT.